The 17 T cell receptor beta chains in this list originate from one sample, sequenced in a study of blood T cell repertoires in COVID-19. Here immunoSEQ multiplex PCR was the method, and the copy in TCRdb shows in-frame clones only, minus some. The table has some 260,000 clones, around 80% seen once. Sequenced: PBMCs or T cells enriched from blood (not recorded which). These receptors all come from a man under 40 with acute COVID-19.

This sequence joins TRBV7-9 and TRBJ1-3, with a weak D call TRBD1 (6 bases). This CDR3 region has 16 residues. Germline V gives CDR1 SEHNR, CDR2 FQNEAQ (reference sequence). The germline V and J ends were trimmed by 4 bases and 6 bases, with 19 bases remaining between them. CDR3 region: CASSSYRVFEENTIYF. For the CDR3, the DNA is TGTGCCAGCAGCTCATACAGGGTCTTCGAGGAAAACACCATATATTTT.

The chain links TRBV6-5 to TRBJ1-3; TRBD1 might be the D (5 bases). V was cut by 6 bases and J by 2 bases, with 11 bases left in between. The length of the CDR3 is 14 residues. Germline V gene lookup returns CDR1 MNHEY and CDR2 SVGAGI. The DNA of the CDR3 is TGTGCCAGCAGGCCTACAGGTGCTGGAAACACCATATATTTT. This translates into CASRPTGAGNTIYF.

This chain connects TRBV7-2 to TRBJ2-2, with 7 positions matching TRBD1. Germline V gives CDR1 SGHTA, CDR2 FQGNSA. The CDR3 sequence is 14 residues long. Losses at the gene ends were 8 bases for V and 1 base for J; bases not matched to a gene: 4. CDR3 DNA: TGTGCCAGCGAGACAGGGCGGAACACCGGGGAGCTGTTTTTT. Translation: CASETGRNTGELFF.

The rearrangement uses TRBV25-1 and TRBJ1-5; tentatively, D is TRBD1 (6 bases). Germline CDR1 and CDR2: MGHDK and SYGVNS. There are 15 residues in the CDR3. Trimming cost V 2 bases and J 5 bases, with 13 bases left between them. CDR3 in DNA: TGTGCCAGCAGTGAAGACAGGTTTTCGGATCAGCCCCAGCATTTT. Translating gives CASSEDRFSDQPQHF.

The chain carries TRBV4-1 and TRBJ1-4, with a weak D call TRBD1 (6 bases). The CDR3 contains 16 residues. Germline V CDR1 and CDR2: MGHRA, YSYEKL. Trimming left V 1 base short and J 8 bases short, with 17 bases between. CDR3 in amino acids: CASSQVPGGGEEKLFF. In DNA form, the CDR3 reads TGCGCCAGCAGCCAAGTCCCGGGGGGCGGGGAGGAAAAACTGTTTTTT.

V gene TRBV14 combines with J gene TRBJ1-1; TRBD1 agrees at 8 bases. The CDR3 has 15 residues. Germline-derived CDR1 and CDR2 are SGHDN and FVKESK. J lost 6 bases, V lost 5 bases, and 11 bases had no gene match. The CDR3 here is CASSVLGTGSSEAFF. The CDR3 DNA is TGTGCCAGCAGCGTACTGGGGACAGGCAGCTCTGAAGCTTTCTTT.

CDR3: CASSLAGLAGGVNEQFF. The DNA for the CDR3 is TGTGCCAGCAGCTTAGCGGGGCTAGCGGGGGGTGTAAATGAGCAGTTCTTC. The V and J genes are TRBV7-6 and TRBJ2-1; 11 bases match TRBD2. V gave up 0 bases and J gave up 7 bases; unmatched junction bases: 8. The CDR3 sequence is 17 residues long. Per the germline V gene, CDR1 is SGHVS and CDR2 is FNYEAQ.

This chain links TRBV5-6 with TRBJ1-3; D is possibly TRBD1 (6 bases). Trimming stripped 7 bases from V and 4 bases from J, with 12 bases between. The CDR3 sequence is 13 residues long. Germline V gene lookup returns CDR1 SGHDT and CDR2 YYEEEE. The CDR3 protein is CASARGNGNTIYF. The CDR3 DNA is TGTGCCAGCGCCAGGGGTAACGGAAACACCATATATTTT.

The chain is built from TRBV3-1 (or the pseudogene TRBV3-2) and TRBJ2-1; D perhaps matches TRBD1 (6 bases). V shed 0 bases and J shed 7 bases, with 16 bases lying between them. Germline V gene data show CDR1 as LGHDT and CDR2 as YNNKEL (reference sequence). There are 16 residues in the CDR3. The CDR3 sequence is CASSQENRVGINEQFF. The CDR3 DNA reads as TGTGCCAGCAGCCAAGAGAACAGGGTGGGTATAAATGAGCAGTTCTTC.

This clone has only a few counts. The chain combines TRBV5-6 with TRBJ2-3; D perhaps matches TRBD2 (5 bases). Trimming removed 6 bases from V and 1 base from J, with 9 bases in between. Germline CDR1 and CDR2: SGHDT and YYEEEE. This CDR3 comprises 13 residues. The CDR3 sequence: CASKGLRTDTQYF. The DNA for the CDR3 is TGTGCCAGCAAAGGACTCCGCACAGATACGCAGTATTTT.

The chain's CDR3 is CAISFGGRYNEQFF. The DNA for the CDR3 is TGTGCCATCAGTTTCGGGGGGCGGTACAATGAGCAGTTCTTC. V and J are TRBV10-3 and TRBJ2-1; D perhaps matches TRBD2 (7 bases). CDR1 is ENHRY and CDR2 is SYGVKD in the germline V gene. There are 14 residues in the CDR3. The V and J ends lost 5 bases and 4 bases respectively, with 12 bases between them.

This clone occurred a few times. V is TRBV30 and J is TRBJ1-5; a possible D gene is TRBD1 (5 bases). The CDR3 spans 13 residues. Germline V CDR1 and CDR2: GTSNPN, SVGIG (reference sequence). V dropped 5 bases and J dropped 2 bases, with 10 bases sitting between them. Here the CDR3 DNA reads TGTGCCTGGGAAAGGGGTGGCAATCAGCCCCAGCATTTT. Protein sequence: CAWERGGNQPQHF.

The DNA of the CDR3 is TGTGCCAGTAGTGGCCCCCGGGCGGGGGAGACTGAAGCTTTCTTT. It codes for CASSGPRAGETEAFF. This chain links TRBV19 with TRBJ1-1; TRBD1 is a possible D gene (5 bases). From germline, CDR1 is LNHDA and CDR2 SQIVND (reference sequence). This CDR3 contains 15 residues. V shed 5 bases and J shed 5 bases, with 18 bases lying between them. Drawing the rest from reference TRBV19 and TRBJ1-1, the complete variable domain is DGGITQSPKYLFRKEGQNVTLSCEQNLNHDAMYWYRQDPGQGLRLIYYSQIVNDFQKGDIAEGYSVSREKKESFPLTVTSAQKNPTAFYLCASSGPRAGETEAFFGQGTRLTVV.

The rearrangement uses TRBV5-1 and TRBJ2-3, with TRBD2 as a possible D gene (6 bases). There are 14 residues in the CDR3. The V end lost 0 bases, the J end lost 5 bases, and 10 bases lay between the germline ends. Per the germline V gene, CDR1 is SGHRS and CDR2 is YFSETQ. The CDR3 bases are TGCGCCAGCAGCTTGGGGGACTTAAGAGATACGCAGTATTTT. As protein: CASSLGDLRDTQYF.

This clone was seen just once. The rearrangement joins TRBV10-3 to TRBJ2-5; D possibly corresponds to TRBD2 (5 bases). CDR3 length: 15 amino acids. Trimming left V 2 bases short and J 2 bases short, with 12 bases between. The germline V gene encodes CDR1 ENHRY and CDR2 SYGVKD. In nucleotides, the CDR3 is TGTGCCATCAGTGAGGGACTCCTAGATCAAGAGACCCAGTACTTC. Its translation is CAISEGLLDQETQYF.

This clone appeared once. This rearrangement joins TRBV27 to TRBJ2-1; 9 nucleotides line up with TRBD2. The CDR3 is made up of 16 amino acids. V shed 5 bases, J shed 3 bases, and the junction held 8 bases outside the gene matches. Germline V gene data show CDR1 as MNHEY and CDR2 as SMNVEV (reference sequence). CDR3: CASSRLGTSLYNEQFF. The CDR3 DNA reads TGTGCCAGCAGTCGACTAGGGACTAGCCTCTACAATGAGCAGTTCTTC.

The V call is TRBV19, the J call TRBJ2-1, with 11 bases fitting TRBD1. Germline CDR1 reads LNHDA; CDR2 reads SQIVND (reference sequence). This CDR3 is 16 amino acids long. The J segment lost 9 bases and the V segment lost 1 base, leaving 8 bases of the junction unmatched. In DNA form, the CDR3 reads TGTGCCAGTAGTATAGGTGGGCGGACAGGGGGCCCTGAGCAGTTCTTC. Residues: CASSIGGRTGGPEQFF.